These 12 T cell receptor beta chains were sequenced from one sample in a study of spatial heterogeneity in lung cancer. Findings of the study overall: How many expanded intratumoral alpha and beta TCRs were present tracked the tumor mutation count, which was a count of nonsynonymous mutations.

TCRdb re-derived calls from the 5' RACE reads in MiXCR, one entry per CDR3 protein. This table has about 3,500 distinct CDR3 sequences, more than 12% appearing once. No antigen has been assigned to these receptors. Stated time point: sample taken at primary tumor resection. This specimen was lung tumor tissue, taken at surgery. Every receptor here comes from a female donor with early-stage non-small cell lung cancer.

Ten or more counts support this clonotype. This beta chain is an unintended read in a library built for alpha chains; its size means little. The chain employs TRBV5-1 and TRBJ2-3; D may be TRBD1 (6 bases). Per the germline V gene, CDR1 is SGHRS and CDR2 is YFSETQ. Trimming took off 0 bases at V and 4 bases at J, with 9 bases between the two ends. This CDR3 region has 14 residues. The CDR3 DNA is TGCGCCAGCAGCTTGGCAGGGGCGCCAGATACGCAGTATTTT. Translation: CASSLAGAPDTQYF.

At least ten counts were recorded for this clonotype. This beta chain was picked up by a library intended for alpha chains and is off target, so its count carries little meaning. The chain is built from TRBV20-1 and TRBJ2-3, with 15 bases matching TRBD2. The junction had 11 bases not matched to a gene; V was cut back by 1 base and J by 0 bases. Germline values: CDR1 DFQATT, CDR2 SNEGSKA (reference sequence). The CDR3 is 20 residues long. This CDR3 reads CSARVPGLAGGSISTDTQYF. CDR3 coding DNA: TGCAGTGCTAGAGTCCCGGGACTAGCGGGGGGATCTATTAGCACAGATACGCAGTATTTT.

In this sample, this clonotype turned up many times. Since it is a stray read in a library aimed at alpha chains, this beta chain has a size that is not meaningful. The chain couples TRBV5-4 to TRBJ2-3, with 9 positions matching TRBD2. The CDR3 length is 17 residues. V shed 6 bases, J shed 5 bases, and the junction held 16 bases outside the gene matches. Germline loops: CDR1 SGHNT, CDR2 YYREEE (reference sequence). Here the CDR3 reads CASTPGGGGGYRDTQYF. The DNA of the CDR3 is TGTGCCAGCACCCCGGGCGGCGGGGGGGGTTATCGAGATACGCAGTATTTT.

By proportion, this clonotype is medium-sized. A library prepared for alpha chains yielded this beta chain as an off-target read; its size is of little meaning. Here the CDR3 DNA reads TGTGCCTGGAGTGGGTACAGAACCTACGAGCAGTACTTC. Amino acid sequence: CAWSGYRTYEQYF. The genes are TRBV30 and TRBJ2-7, with D hard to call. Germline V CDR1 and CDR2: GTSNPN, SVGIG (reference sequence). The CDR3 runs 13 residues. V lost 1 base and J lost 2, with 9 bases in between.

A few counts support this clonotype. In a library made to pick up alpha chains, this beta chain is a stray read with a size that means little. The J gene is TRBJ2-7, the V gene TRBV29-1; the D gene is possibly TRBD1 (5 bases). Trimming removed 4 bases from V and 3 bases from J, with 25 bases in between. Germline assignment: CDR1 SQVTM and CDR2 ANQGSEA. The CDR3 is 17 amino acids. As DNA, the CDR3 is TGCAGCGTTGGCCCCATTGCTATAAAACAGGATTTCTACGAGCAGTACTTC. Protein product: CSVGPIAIKQDFYEQYF.

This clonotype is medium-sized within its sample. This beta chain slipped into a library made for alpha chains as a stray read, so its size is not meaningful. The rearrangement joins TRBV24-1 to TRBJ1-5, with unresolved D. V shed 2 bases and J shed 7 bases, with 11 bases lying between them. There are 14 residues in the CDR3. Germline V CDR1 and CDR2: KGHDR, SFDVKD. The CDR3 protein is CATSDSSSWQPQHF. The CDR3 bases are TGTGCCACCAGTGATTCTAGTTCGTGGCAGCCCCAGCATTTT.

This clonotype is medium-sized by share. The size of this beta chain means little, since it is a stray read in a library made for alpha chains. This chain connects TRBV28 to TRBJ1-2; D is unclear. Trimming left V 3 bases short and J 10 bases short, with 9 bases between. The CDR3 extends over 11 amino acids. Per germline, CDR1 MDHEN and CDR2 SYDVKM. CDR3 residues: CASSFVFAYTF. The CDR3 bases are TGTGCCAGCAGTTTTGTTTTCGCCTACACCTTC.

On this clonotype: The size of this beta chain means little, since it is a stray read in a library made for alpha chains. The CDR3 region is CASSLAAQRRSYEQYF. The CDR3 region has the DNA TGTGCCAGCAGCTTAGCGGCACAGCGTAGATCCTACGAGCAGTACTTC. The genes are TRBV7-2 and TRBJ2-7, with D uncertain. This CDR3 contains 16 residues. V lost 0 bases and J lost 1, with 13 bases in between. The germline CDR1 and CDR2 sequences are SGHTA and FQGNSA.

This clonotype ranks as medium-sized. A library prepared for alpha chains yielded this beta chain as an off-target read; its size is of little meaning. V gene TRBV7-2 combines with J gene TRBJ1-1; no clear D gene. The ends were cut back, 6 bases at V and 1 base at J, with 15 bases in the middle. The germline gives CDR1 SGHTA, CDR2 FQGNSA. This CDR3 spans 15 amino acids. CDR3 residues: CASRRTRDWNTEAFF. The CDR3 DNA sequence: TGTGCCAGCAGACGTACAAGAGATTGGAACACTGAAGCTTTCTTT.

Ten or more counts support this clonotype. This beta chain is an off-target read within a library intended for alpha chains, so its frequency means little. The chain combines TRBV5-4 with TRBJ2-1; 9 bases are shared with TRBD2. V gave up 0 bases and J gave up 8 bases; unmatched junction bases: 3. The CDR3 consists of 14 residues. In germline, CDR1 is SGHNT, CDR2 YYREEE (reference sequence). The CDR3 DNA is TGTGCCAGCAGCTTGGGACTAGCGGTGCATGAGCAGTTCTTC. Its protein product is CASSLGLAVHEQFF.

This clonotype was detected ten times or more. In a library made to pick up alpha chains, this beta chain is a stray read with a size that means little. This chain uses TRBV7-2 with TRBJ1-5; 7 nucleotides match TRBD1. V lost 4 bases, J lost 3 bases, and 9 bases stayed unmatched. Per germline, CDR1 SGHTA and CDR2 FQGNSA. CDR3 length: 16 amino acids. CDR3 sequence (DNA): TGTGCCAGCAGCTCGCGCTTGGGACAGTACAATCAGCCCCAGCATTTT. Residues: CASSSRLGQYNQPQHF.

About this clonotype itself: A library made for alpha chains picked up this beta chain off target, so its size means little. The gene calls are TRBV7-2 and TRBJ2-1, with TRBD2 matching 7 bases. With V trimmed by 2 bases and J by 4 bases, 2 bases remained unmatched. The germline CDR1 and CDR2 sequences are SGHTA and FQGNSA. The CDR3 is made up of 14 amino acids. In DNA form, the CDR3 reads TGTGCCAGCAGCTTAAGCGGGGAGTACAATGAGCAGTTCTTC. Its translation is CASSLSGEYNEQFF.